These T cell receptor beta chains were read from a single sample in a study of T-cell reconstitution after alpha-beta-depleted transplantation in children. TCRdb reprocessed the PCR reads via MiXCR and lists one record per CDR3 protein. The profile shows some 640,000 distinct CDR3 sequences, around a sixth of them singletons. Source: PBMCs from the stem cell graft donor, taken from the stem cell graft. The receptors were sampled from a human donor who donated a stem cell graft to a child with acute myeloid leukemia. CDR3s include the opening cysteine and the closing phenylalanine or tryptophan. A D gene is named only where the DNA matches it firmly. Size is omitted from some rows. Given values are once, few, many or a class for expanded clones.

TRBD1	TRBJ1-1	-	TRBV5-1	CASSPVPGQGQAFF	TGCGCCAGCAGCCCCGTCCCGGGACAGGGGCAAGCTTTCTTT
TRBD1	TRBJ2-7	once	TRBV11-3	CASKDRGYEQYF	TGTGCCAGCAAGGACAGGGGCTACGAGCAGTACTTC
-	TRBJ2-6	many	TRBV29-1	CSVVSGPGANVLTF	TGCAGCGTTGTATCTGGCCCTGGGGCCAACGTCCTGACTTTC
TRBD2	TRBJ2-2	-	TRBV12-3/TRBV12-4	CASTPIAGTGELFF	TGTGCCAGCACCCCCATAGCGGGGACCGGGGAGCTGTTTTTT
TRBD1	TRBJ2-7	few	TRBV6-1	CASTRGKNTYEQYF	TGTGCCAGCACCAGGGGGAAGAATACCTACGAGCAGTACTTC
TRBD2	TRBJ2-3	many	TRBV20-1	CSAALAGGPTTSTDTQYF	TGCAGTGCGGCCCTAGCGGGGGGGCCCACTACTAGCACAGATACGCAGTATTTT
TRBD1	TRBJ2-1	many	TRBV20-1	CSAGDRGHVNEQFF	TGCAGTGCTGGTGACAGGGGGCATGTCAATGAGCAGTTCTTC
-	TRBJ2-1	few	TRBV5-1	CASSLGAGWGNEQFF	TGCGCCAGCAGCTTGGGGGCAGGGTGGGGGAATGAGCAGTTCTTC
-	TRBJ2-2	once	TRBV4-1	CASSQVGRRAGELFF	-
TRBD2	TRBJ2-2	-	TRBV6-5	CASSYPGAGGTGELFF	TGTGCCAGCAGTTACCCTGGTGCGGGGGGGACCGGGGAGCTGTTTTTT
-	TRBJ2-3	few	TRBV7-2	CASSLWEGLTSTDTQYF	TGTGCCAGCAGCTTATGGGAAGGGCTTACTAGCACAGATACGCAGTATTTT
-	TRBJ2-1	many	TRBV5-4	CASSLDANEQFF	TGTGCCAGCAGCTTGGACGCCAATGAGCAGTTCTTC
-	TRBJ2-7	-	TRBV7-2	CASSPRGSTYEQYF	TGTGCCAGCAGCCCCCGAGGCTCCACCTACGAGCAGTACTTC
-	TRBJ1-1	-	TRBV5-1	CASSWWGGQGAFF	TGCGCCAGCAGCTGGTGGGGGGGCCAGGGAGCTTTCTTT
-	TRBJ1-1	-	TRBV28	CASREGRPPEAFF	TGTGCCAGCAGAGAAGGGAGGCCGCCTGAAGCTTTCTTT
TRBD1	TRBJ2-5	many	TRBV20-1	CSARNRDRGYETQYF	TGCAGTGCTAGAAACCGGGACAGGGGGTACGAGACCCAGTACTTC
-	TRBJ2-5	-	TRBV20-1	CSARQGKKETQYF	TGCAGTGCTAGACAGGGTAAAAAAGAGACCCAGTACTTC
-	TRBJ1-2	few	TRBV7-9	CASSFQAVDKGGYTF	TGTGCCAGCAGCTTTCAGGCCGTGGACAAGGGGGGCTACACCTTC
TRBD2	TRBJ2-1	-	TRBV24-1	CATSDTGLAAYNEQFF	TGTGCCACCAGTGACACGGGACTAGCCGCCTACAATGAGCAGTTCTTC
-	TRBJ2-1	many	TRBV6-4	CASSDSSYNEQFF	TGTGCCAGCAGTGACAGCTCCTACAATGAGCAGTTCTTC
-	TRBJ1-6	-	TRBV12-5	CASGSDRPQRGSPLHF	TGTGCTAGTGGTTCCGACAGACCCCAGCGGGGTTCACCCCTCCACTTT
-	TRBJ2-1	few	TRBV28	CASSLRTVQGYNEQFF	TGTGCCAGCAGTTTACGGACAGTTCAGGGTTACAATGAGCAGTTCTTC
-	TRBJ2-3	-	TRBV12-3/TRBV12-4	CASSTSGTLSTDTQYF	TGTGCCAGCAGTACCTCCGGGACGCTGAGCACAGATACGCAGTATTTT
-	TRBJ1-1	many	TRBV15	CATNPRGMNTEAFF	TGTGCCACCAATCCGAGGGGTATGAACACTGAAGCTTTCTTT
-	TRBJ1-1	-	TRBV24-1	CATRSRGRAEAFF	TGTGCCACCCGGTCTCGGGGAAGAGCTGAAGCTTTCTTT
-	TRBJ2-5	many	TRBV29-1	CSVVRGQETQYF	TGCAGCGTTGTCAGGGGCCAAGAGACCCAGTACTTC
-	TRBJ2-7	many	TRBV6-1	CASSPNHRGEQYF	TGTGCCAGCAGTCCAAATCACCGGGGCGAGCAGTACTTC
-	TRBJ1-1	many	TRBV20-1	CSARAPPENTEAFF	TGCAGTGCTAGAGCCCCCCCTGAGAACACTGAAGCTTTCTTT
TRBD1	TRBJ2-5	few	TRBV5-5	CASSLARDREFWGETQYF	TGTGCCAGCAGCTTGGCCCGGGACAGGGAATTCTGGGGAGAGACCCAGTACTTC
-	TRBJ2-3	few	TRBV12-3/TRBV12-4	CASSFRVPDTQYF	TGTGCCAGCAGTTTCCGGGTCCCAGATACGCAGTATTTT
-	TRBJ1-5	many	TRBV20-1	CSAGGQNQPQHF	TGCAGTGCTGGGGGGCAGAATCAGCCCCAGCATTTT
-	TRBJ1-1	-	TRBV20-1	CSARPGVGGFAEAFF	TGCAGTGCTAGGCCCGGGGTGGGGGGATTCGCTGAAGCTTTCTTT
-	TRBJ1-6	-	TRBV20-1	CSARGQGSDNSPLHF	TGCAGTGCTAGAGGTCAGGGATCCGATAATTCACCCCTCCACTTT
TRBD2	TRBJ2-1	-	TRBV5-1	CASSLALAGGDNEQFF	TGCGCCAGCAGCTTGGCACTAGCGGGGGGGGACAATGAGCAGTTCTTC
-	TRBJ2-5	few	TRBV7-2	CASSPGSQGLETQYF	TGTGCCAGCAGCCCGGGCAGCCAGGGGCTAGAGACCCAGTACTTC
-	TRBJ2-4	few	TRBV4-3	CASSQSFQGGENIQYF	TGCGCCAGCAGCCAGTCTTTTCAAGGGGGGGAAAACATTCAGTACTTC
TRBD2	TRBJ2-1	-	TRBV12-3/TRBV12-4	CASSPRAGVNNEQFF	TGTGCCAGCAGTCCCCGGGCGGGGGTTAACAATGAGCAGTTCTTC
-	TRBJ1-4	few	TRBV30	CAWKGSQSNEKLFF	TGTGCCTGGAAGGGGTCCCAGAGCAATGAAAAACTGTTTTTT
-	TRBJ1-3	many	TRBV20-1	CSARGSGGRGNTIYF	TGCAGTGCTAGAGGGTCCGGGGGGCGAGGAAACACCATATATTTT
-	TRBJ2-2	-	TRBV7-2	CASRSPTGELFF	TGTGCCAGCAGATCGCCTACCGGGGAGCTGTTTTTT
-	TRBJ1-5	-	TRBV15	CATSRGRESEPQHF	TGTGCCACCAGCAGAGGGAGGGAATCCGAGCCCCAGCATTTT
-	TRBJ2-6	few	TRBV12-3/TRBV12-4	CASSFGLTAGANVLTF	TGTGCCAGCAGTTTTGGGCTCACGGCTGGGGCCAACGTCCTGACTTTC
-	TRBJ2-1	few	TRBV7-9	CASSNRQEQFF	TGTGCCAGCAGCAACCGACAAGAGCAGTTCTTC
-	TRBJ1-5	-	TRBV5-6	CASSSHLRNREVGNQPQHF	TGTGCCAGCAGCTCCCATTTGCGTAACAGGGAAGTGGGCAATCAGCCCCAGCATTTT
TRBD1	TRBJ2-3	many	TRBV7-8	CASRRDRGTDTQYF	TGTGCCAGCAGGAGGGACAGGGGAACAGATACGCAGTATTTT
-	TRBJ2-2	many	TRBV20-1	CSVDTGELFF	TGCAGTGTGGACACCGGGGAGCTGTTTTTT
TRBD1	TRBJ2-1	-	TRBV9	CASSVATTGGHNEQFF	TGTGCCAGCAGCGTAGCTACTACAGGGGGGCACAATGAGCAGTTCTTC
-	TRBJ2-1	-	TRBV7-9	CASTPGSRGNEQFF	TGTGCCAGCACCCCGGGGAGTCGAGGCAATGAGCAGTTCTTC